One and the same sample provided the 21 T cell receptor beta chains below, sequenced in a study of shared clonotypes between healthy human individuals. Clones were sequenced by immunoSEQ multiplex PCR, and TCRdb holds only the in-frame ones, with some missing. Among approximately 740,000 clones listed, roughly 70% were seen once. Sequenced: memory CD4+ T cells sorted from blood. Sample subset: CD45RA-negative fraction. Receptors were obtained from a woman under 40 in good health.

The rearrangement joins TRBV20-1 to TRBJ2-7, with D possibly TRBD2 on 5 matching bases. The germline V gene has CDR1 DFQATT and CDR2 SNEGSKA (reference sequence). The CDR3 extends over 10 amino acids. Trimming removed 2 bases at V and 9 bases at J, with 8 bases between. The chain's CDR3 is CSARYGVQYF. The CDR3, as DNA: TGCAGTGCTAGATACGGGGTGCAGTACTTC.

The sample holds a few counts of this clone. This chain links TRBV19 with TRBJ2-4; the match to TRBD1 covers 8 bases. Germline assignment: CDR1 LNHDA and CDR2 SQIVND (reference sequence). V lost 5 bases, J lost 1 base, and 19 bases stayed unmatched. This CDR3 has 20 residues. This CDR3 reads CASSPRSGQVNSIAKNIQYF. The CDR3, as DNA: TGTGCCAGTAGTCCCCGATCGGGACAGGTAAACAGCATCGCCAAAAACATTCAGTACTTC.

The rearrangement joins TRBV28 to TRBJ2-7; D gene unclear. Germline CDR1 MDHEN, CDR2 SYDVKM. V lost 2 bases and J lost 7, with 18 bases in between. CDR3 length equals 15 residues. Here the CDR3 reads CASSLAQERFTEQYF. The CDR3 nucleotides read TGTGCCAGCAGTTTAGCCCAGGAACGGTTTACTGAGCAGTACTTC. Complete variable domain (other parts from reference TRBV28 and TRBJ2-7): DVKVTQSSRYLVKRTGEKVFLECVQDMDHENMFWYRQDPGLGLRLIYFSYDVKMKEKGDIPEGYSVSREKKERFSLILESASTNQTSMYLCASSLAQERFTEQYFGPGTRLTVT.

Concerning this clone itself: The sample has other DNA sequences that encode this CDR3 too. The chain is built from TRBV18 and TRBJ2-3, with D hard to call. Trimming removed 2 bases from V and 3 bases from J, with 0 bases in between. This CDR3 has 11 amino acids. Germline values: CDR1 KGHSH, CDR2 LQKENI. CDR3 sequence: CASSPTDTQYF. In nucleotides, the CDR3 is TGTGCCAGCTCACCAACAGATACGCAGTATTTT.

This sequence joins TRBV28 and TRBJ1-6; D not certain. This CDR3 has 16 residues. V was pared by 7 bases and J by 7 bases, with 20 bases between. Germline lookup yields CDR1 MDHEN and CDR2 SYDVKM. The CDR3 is CASKVRPRRMNSPLHF. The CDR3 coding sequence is TGTGCCAGCAAGGTCCGCCCCCGTAGGATGAATTCACCCCTCCACTTT.

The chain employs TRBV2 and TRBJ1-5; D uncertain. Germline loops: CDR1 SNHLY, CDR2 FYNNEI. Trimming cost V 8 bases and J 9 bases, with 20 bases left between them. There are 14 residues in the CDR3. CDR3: CASHESRSLTPQHF. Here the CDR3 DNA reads TGTGCCAGCCACGAGTCACGAAGTTTGACGCCCCAGCATTTT.

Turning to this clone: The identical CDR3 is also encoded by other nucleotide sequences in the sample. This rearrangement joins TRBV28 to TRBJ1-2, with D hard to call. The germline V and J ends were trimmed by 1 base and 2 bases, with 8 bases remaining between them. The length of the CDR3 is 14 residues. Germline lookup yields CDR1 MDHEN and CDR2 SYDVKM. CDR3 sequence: CASSLSAGNYGYTF. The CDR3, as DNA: TGTGCCAGCAGTTTATCGGCCGGGAACTATGGCTACACCTTC.

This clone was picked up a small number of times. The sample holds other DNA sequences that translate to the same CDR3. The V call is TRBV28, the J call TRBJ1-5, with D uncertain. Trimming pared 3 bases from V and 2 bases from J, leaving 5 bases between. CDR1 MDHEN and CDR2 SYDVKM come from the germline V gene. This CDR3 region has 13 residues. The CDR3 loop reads CASSFGGNQPQHF. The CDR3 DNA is TGTGCCAGCAGTTTCGGGGGCAATCAGCCCCAGCATTTT. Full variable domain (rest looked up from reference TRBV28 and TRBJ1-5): DVKVTQSSRYLVKRTGEKVFLECVQDMDHENMFWYRQDPGLGLRLIYFSYDVKMKEKGDIPEGYSVSREKKERFSLILESASTNQTSMYLCASSFGGNQPQHFGDGTRLSIL.

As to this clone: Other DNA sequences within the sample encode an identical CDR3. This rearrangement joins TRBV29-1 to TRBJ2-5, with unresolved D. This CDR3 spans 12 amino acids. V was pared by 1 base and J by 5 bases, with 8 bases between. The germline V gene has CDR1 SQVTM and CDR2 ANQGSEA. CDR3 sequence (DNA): TGCAGCGTTGAAGGGTTAGGGGAGACCCAGTACTTC. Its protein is CSVEGLGETQYF.

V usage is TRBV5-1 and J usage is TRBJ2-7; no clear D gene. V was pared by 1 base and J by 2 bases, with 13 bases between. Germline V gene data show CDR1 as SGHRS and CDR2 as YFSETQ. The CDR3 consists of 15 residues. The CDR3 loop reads CASSLYGSGTYEQYF. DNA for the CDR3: TGCGCCAGCAGCTTGTATGGCAGTGGGACCTACGAGCAGTACTTC.

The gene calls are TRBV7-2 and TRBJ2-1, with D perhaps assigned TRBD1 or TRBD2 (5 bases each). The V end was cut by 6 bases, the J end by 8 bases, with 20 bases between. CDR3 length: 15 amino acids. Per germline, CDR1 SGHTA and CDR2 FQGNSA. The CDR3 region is CASRYSRDLPHEQFF. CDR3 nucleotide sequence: TGTGCCAGCAGATACTCCAGGGACCTGCCTCATGAGCAGTTCTTC.

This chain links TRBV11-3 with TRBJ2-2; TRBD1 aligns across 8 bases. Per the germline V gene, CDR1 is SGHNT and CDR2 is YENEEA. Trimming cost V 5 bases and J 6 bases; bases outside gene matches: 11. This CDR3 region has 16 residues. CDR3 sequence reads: CASSQRLTGAAGELFF. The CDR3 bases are TGTGCCAGCAGCCAACGGCTGACAGGGGCGGCCGGGGAGCTGTTTTTT.

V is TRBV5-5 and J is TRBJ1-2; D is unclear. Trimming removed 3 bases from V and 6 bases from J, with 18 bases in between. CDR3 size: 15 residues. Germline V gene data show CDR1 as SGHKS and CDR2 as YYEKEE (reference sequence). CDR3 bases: TGTGCCAGCAGCTGGTACACGGAAAGTAGGGATGGCTACACCTTC. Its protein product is CASSWYTESRDGYTF. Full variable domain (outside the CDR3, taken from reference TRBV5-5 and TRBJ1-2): DAGVTQSPTHLIKTRGQQVTLRCSPISGHKSVSWYQQVLGQGPQFIFQYYEKEERGRGNFPDRFSARQFPNYSSELNVNALLLGDSALYLCASSWYTESRDGYTFGSGTRLTVV.

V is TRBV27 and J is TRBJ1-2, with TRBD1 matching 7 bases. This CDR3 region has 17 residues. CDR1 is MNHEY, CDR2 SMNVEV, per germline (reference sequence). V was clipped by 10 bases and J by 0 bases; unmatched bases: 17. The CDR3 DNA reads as TGTGCCACCAAGCCGATCATCCGGGACAGCCCTAACTATGGCTACACCTTC. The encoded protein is CATKPIIRDSPNYGYTF.

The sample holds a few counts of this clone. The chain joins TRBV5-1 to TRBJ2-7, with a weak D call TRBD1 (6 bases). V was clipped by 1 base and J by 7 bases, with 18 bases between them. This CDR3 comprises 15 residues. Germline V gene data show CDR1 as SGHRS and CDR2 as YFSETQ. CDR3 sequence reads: CASSLTDWTQGEQYF. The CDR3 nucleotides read TGCGCCAGCAGCTTGACCGACTGGACCCAGGGGGAGCAGTACTTC.

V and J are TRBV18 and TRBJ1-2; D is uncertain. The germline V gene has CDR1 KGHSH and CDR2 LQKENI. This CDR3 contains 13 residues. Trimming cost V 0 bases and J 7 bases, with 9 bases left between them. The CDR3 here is CASSPPGGFGYTF. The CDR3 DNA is TGTGCCAGCTCACCACCGGGTGGGTTTGGCTACACCTTC.

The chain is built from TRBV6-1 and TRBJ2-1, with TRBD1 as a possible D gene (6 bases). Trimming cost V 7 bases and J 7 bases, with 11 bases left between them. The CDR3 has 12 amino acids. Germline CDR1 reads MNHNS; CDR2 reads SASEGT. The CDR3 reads CASTGVMNEQFF. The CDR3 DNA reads TGTGCCAGCACAGGGGTAATGAATGAGCAGTTCTTC.

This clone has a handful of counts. The CDR3 sequence is CASSFSTGQGYYGYTF. CDR3 nucleotides: TGCGCCAGCAGCTTTTCGACGGGACAGGGATACTATGGCTACACCTTC. This chain links TRBV5-1 with TRBJ1-2; 9 nucleotides agree with TRBD1. J was trimmed by 3 bases and V by 2 bases; bases with no gene match: 8. This CDR3 comprises 16 residues. Per germline, CDR1 SGHRS and CDR2 YFSETQ.

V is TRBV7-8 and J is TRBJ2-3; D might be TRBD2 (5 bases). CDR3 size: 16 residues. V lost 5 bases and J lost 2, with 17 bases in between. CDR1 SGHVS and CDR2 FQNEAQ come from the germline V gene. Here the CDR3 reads CASSPTKAVITDTQYF. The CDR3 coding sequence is TGTGCCAGCAGCCCCACTAAAGCGGTCATCACAGATACGCAGTATTTT.

The CDR3, as DNA: TGTGCCAGCAGCCCTAGCGCGGTCGAGTACGAGCAGTACTTC. Encoded protein: CASSPSAVEYEQYF. The J gene is TRBJ2-7, the V gene TRBV7-2; possible D gene TRBD2, 6 bases. The germline CDR1 and CDR2 sequences are SGHTA and FQGNSA. With 5 bases removed from V and 4 bases from J, the gap between germline ends came to 15 bases. The CDR3 covers 14 residues.

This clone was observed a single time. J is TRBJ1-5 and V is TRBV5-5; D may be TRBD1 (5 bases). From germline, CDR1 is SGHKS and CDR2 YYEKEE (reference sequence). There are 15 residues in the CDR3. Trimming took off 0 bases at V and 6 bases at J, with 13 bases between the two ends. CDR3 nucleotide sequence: TGTGCCAGCAGCTTGGCCCAGGGTAGGACTCAGCCCCAGCATTTT. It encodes CASSLAQGRTQPQHF.